This T cell receptor beta chain was recorded in a study of regulatory T cells in long-lasting Graves disease (dated by TCRdb to the early 2020s). A note on the overall study: Antithyroid drugs had been taken for less than 3 months by newly diagnosed Graves' disease patients. This study used TCR sequencing and RNA sequencing of peripheral blood to compare persistent Graves' disease patients against newly diagnosed Graves' disease patients. The study took place in China and was registered as a clinical trial. A total of 35 or so samples were covered by TCR sequencing, comprising approximately 13 persistent and around 20 newly diagnosed Graves' disease patients. The research as a whole found: Sequencing and analysis were restricted to the TCR beta chain. Preferential use of TRBV28, TRBJ1-2 and TRBJ2-5 was observed in persistent disease, whereas TRBV20-1 and TRBJ2-1 were favored in newly diagnosed disease. The study examined only peripheral blood because the primary lesion, thyroid tissue, could not be accessed. Persistent Graves' disease patients showed lower TCR Shannon entropy and fewer highly expanded clones than newly diagnosed patients, suggesting clonal expansion. A larger number of public clonotypes was shared among persistent patients (under 3,000) than among newly diagnosed patients (around 880). The authors noted that the small sample size was a limitation that may lower accuracy.

Libraries came from multiplex PCR. Instrument on record: Illumina HiSeq 4000. CDR3 regions were amplified by Arm-PCR with iRepertoire HTBI primers to construct TCR beta libraries. Gel purification was performed on PCR products prior to sequencing. Regarding the original processing steps: Across samples, 60 to 80 TRBV and 15 or so TRBJ segments were identified and used for gene usage analysis of CDR3 amino acid clonotypes. Filtered high-quality paired reads were merged into contigs using COPE and FqMerger. BLAST was used to align contigs to IMGT TRBV, TRBD and TRBJ reference genes, with CDR3 defined following IMGT. Any clonotype with a frequency above 0.1% was classified as a highly expanded clone. Shannon entropy served as the measure of repertoire diversity, while the Gini coefficient captured V-J evenness. Public clonotypes were defined as clonotypes shared by more than one individual. TCRdb took the public reads, trimmed them with fastp at Q25, ran MiXCR for clone calling and kept in-frame beta chains. Every entry covers one CDR3 protein and lists the most common genes and DNA from its rows. The V and J calls and clone size are TCRdb's, not the authors'. This sample has some 400,000 distinct CDR3 sequences in its table, and about 15% of those were observed once. 16% of the sample belongs to the ten largest clones.

The time point label, as the study defines it: newly diagnosed GD, antithyroid drugs for less than 3 months. For both TCR sequencing and RNA sequencing, RNA was extracted from PBMCs using TRIzol. The diagnosis of Graves' disease followed American Thyroid Association guidelines. The patients came from an endocrinology department in Xi'an, China. From each patient, approximately 9.9 milliliters of peripheral blood was collected into an EDTA anticoagulant tube. Ficoll Paque Plus density gradient separation was used to isolate PBMCs, and no additional T cell sorting was done. RNA quality was checked with an Agilent 2100 Bioanalyzer and agarose gel, and concentration with a NanoDrop 2000. Points on this clonotype: There is no known antigen for this receptor. Per-nucleotide qualities are absent, and no much larger clonotype sits a single base away.

Counted from cysteine to phenylalanine, this CDR3 has 13 amino acids. This entry keeps only the CDR3 DNA: 39 bases, framed from base 1. CDR1 and CDR2, looked up from the germline V gene, are SQVTM and ANQGSEA. V ends up 7 bases short and J 1 base short, with an unmatched junction base count of 4. Another study also made use of these data, one on T cells in Graves' hyperthyroidism and ophthalmopathy. The second paper states: Stable Graves' hyperthyroidism was defined as no progression to ophthalmopathy during 18 months of follow-up. The hyperthyroidism patients were between 18 and 65 years old and newly diagnosed, with a disease duration of less than 2 months. Patients with uncontrolled infections, other autoimmune diseases, pregnancy or lactation were excluded. Diagnoses were established on the basis of clinical symptoms, serum thyroxine and TRAb, thyroid ultrasound, and orbital computed tomography. A first-round RT-PCR of the TCR CDR3 used the HTBI primer set with the Qiagen OneStep RT-PCR kit. Most expanded thyroid clonotypes (frequency above 0.001) were also detected in blood, a finding suggesting that blood repertoires may reflect thyroid immune responses. In cross-validation, a model built on a 13 V-J signature told ophthalmopathy apart from stable hyperthyroidism with less than 90% sensitivity and about 81% specificity, and in testing the same model reached 80%/75%. During validation, the model predicted progression to ophthalmopathy a median of around 7 months ahead of onset, with roughly 65% sensitivity and about 75% specificity. To identify distinguishing TCR V-J signatures, a discovery cohort of 95 to 100 patients was used, comprising 43 with Graves' ophthalmopathy and around 57 with stable Graves' hyperthyroidism. Whether ophthalmopathy could be predicted prospectively was tested in an independent validation cohort made up of approximately 19 hyperthyroidism patients plus 17 patients who later progressed to ophthalmopathy. For training and testing, the 100 or so patients in the discovery cohort were randomly divided in a 7:3 ratio. In addition, the study compared T-cell repertoires in thyroid tissue and in blood from about 6 Graves' hyperthyroidism patients. Following sampling, methimazole starting at 30 mg daily was given to hyperthyroidism patients, and high-dose intravenous methylprednisolone was given to ophthalmopathy patients. A second multiplex PCR round built the libraries, followed by size selection and purification. Libraries were sequenced paired-end with 100 bp reads on an Illumina HiSeq2000. SOAPnuke was used to process the raw data, with reads discarded if the reads contained adapters or uncalled bases, had a mean Phred below 15, or lacked an exact constant-primer or identifier match. High-quality paired reads were merged using COPE v1.2.5, and each unique nucleotide sequence was defined as a clonotype. Clonotypes were aligned to IMGT TRBV, TRBD and TRBJ reference segments using MiTCR v1.1. The analysis was restricted to V-J combinations with a frequency above 0.0001, which together covered 99.2% of the repertoires. A TCS score was defined as the ratio of F50 (clonal expansion) to E x V (chaos), with BLOSUM62-based TCRdist applied between CDR3 peptides within each V-J. Welch's t-statistics and random forest reduced several hundred V-J features to under 15, which were used in a naive Bayes classifier (R e1071). No statistical method was used to fix the sample size in advance, and group allocation was not hidden from the investigators. According to the paper, TCR Vbeta CDR3 sequencing was carried out on 135 peripheral blood samples, which came from under 50 ophthalmopathy, 75 to 80 hyperthyroidism and about 17 progressor patients.

The sample in question was peripheral blood mononuclear cells (PBMCs), obtained at new diagnosis, from a patient treated with antithyroid drugs. Rearrangement joined TRBV29-1 to TRBJ2-5, with 9 bases matching TRBD1. The sequence was collected from a woman in her 30s with Graves disease. Donor details come from another sample of the same person, matched by shared clones. The DNA sequence reads TGCAGCGGCGGGACAGGGCGCCAAGAGACCCAGTACTTC. Protein translation: CSGGTGRQETQYF. The variable domain in full, with residues beyond the CDR3 obtained from the reference TRBV29-1 and TRBJ2-5 genes, is SAVISQKPSRDICQRGTSLTIQCQVDSQVTMMFWYRQQPGQSLTLIATANQGSEATYESGFVIDKFPISRPNLTFSTLTVSNMSPEDSSIYLCSGGTGRQETQYFGPGTRLLVL.